The clone carrying this T cell receptor (beta chain) was counted a few times. This specimen comes from a study of blood T cell repertoires in COVID-19. Study-level background: The analysed material was cDNA or gDNA that came from T cells, B-cell-depleted T cells, or PBMCs.

Trimming at V came to 5 bases and at J to 0 bases, leaving 6 bases not matched to a gene. The CDR3 extends over 15 amino acids. CDR1 is GTSNPN, CDR2 SVGIG, per germline (reference sequence). Source study methods: Reference gene primer amplification yielded estimated nucleated cell counts. Generated by immunoSEQ multiplex PCR, the TCRdb table keeps only in-frame clones and is missing some. That table gives V, J and clone size, and the DNA gave D and trimming. Among 84,000 or so clones listed, around three quarters were seen once. The material sequenced was peripheral blood. The V gene is TRBV30, the J gene TRBJ1-5, with TRBD1 matching over 8 bases. This receptor was taken from a human donor in a cohort sampled during active COVID-19. CDR3 sequence reads: CAWATGAGSNQPQHF. In DNA form, the CDR3 reads TGTGCCTGGGCGACAGGGGCCGGTAGCAATCAGCCCCAGCATTTT.